This T cell receptor (beta chain) was obtained from a study of tumor and adjacent non-tumor tissue in lung cancer. Study at large: Samples averaged about 3.8 million productive TCRbeta reads each.

TCRbeta libraries were built with three rounds of nested PCR, modified from ARM-PCR. A single record per CDR3 protein comes from TCRdb applying MiXCR to the multiplex PCR reads. The sample includes tens of thousands of distinct CDR3 sequences, approximately 65% seen only once; the top ten take around 19%. V lost 4 bases and J 3 bases, leaving 14 bases between the germline ends. The CDR3 consists of 14 residues. Looked up from germline, CDR1 is SGHRS and CDR2 is YFSETQ. This sample's RNA came from whole unsorted tissue. Study-wide findings and caveats: Tumor repertoires had a smaller top 100 clone share than normal lung.

Regarding this clonotype: Its antigen is unidentified.

Sequencing used lung tumor tissue. The rearrangement links TRBV5-1 to TRBJ2-7; weak D call: TRBD1 (6 bases). The clonotype comes from a man in his 60s with non-small cell lung cancer. The CDR3: CASSPGQFYYEQYF. The CDR3 DNA reads TGCGCCAGCAGCCCCGGACAGTTTTACTACGAGCAGTACTTC.